The rows below give T cell receptor beta chains drawn from one sample of a study of shared T cell receptors in the human thymus. The protocol was immunoSEQ multiplex PCR, while the TCRdb copy is restricted to in-frame clones and leaves out a portion. The sample has 600,000 to 900,000 clones, approximately 85% seen once. These records were also assigned to another study, of human thymus T cells.

The sequenced sample consisted of thymocytes. These receptors originate from a girl under three years old with a congenital heart defect. CDR3s include the opening cysteine and the closing phenylalanine or tryptophan. Fields, in order: clone size, D gene, J gene, V gene, CDR3 DNA, CDR3 protein. The D gene is left open where the match is weak. The listing skips clone size in some rows; elsewhere it reads once, few, many or a size class.

- | - | TRBJ1-2 | TRBV5-6 | TGTGCCAGCAGCTCTGGGCTGGGTCGGAAAGCCTATGGCTACACCTTC | CASSSGLGRKAYGYTF
- | TRBD1 | TRBJ2-7 | TRBV5-1 | TGCGCCAGCAGCTTCGGGACAGGCTCCTACGAGCAGTACTTC | CASSFGTGSYEQYF
- | TRBD1 | TRBJ1-3 | TRBV4-1 | TGCGCCAGCAGCCAACTTGTTAGACAGGGAAGAAACACCATATATTTT | CASSQLVRQGRNTIYF
few | - | TRBJ2-1 | TRBV27 | TGTGCCAGCAGTTCCCGACAGGAACTTAGCAAATACAATGAGCAGTTCTTC | CASSSRQELSKYNEQFF
- | - | TRBJ1-2 | TRBV5-6 | TGTGCCAGCAGCTTGTTCAGGGGTGGCTACACCTTC | CASSLFRGGYTF
once | - | TRBJ2-7 | TRBV5-1 | TGCGCCAGCAGCTTGTGCTCCAAGGAGGCCCCTAACGTCTACGAGCAGTACTTC | CASSLCSKEAPNVYEQYF
few | - | TRBJ2-1 | TRBV12-5 | TGTGCTAGTGGTTTGTCTGTAGGGTTCAGGGTTGATGAGCAGTTCTTC | CASGLSVGFRVDEQFF
- | - | TRBJ1-4 | TRBV7-2 | TGTGCCAGCAGCTTGTTTGACTCTGGAGAGGAAAAACTGTTTTTT | CASSLFDSGEEKLFF
- | - | TRBJ1-2 | TRBV25-1 | TGTGCCAGCAGGACAGGTCATGGCTACACCTTC | CASRTGHGYTF
- | - | TRBJ1-6 | TRBV18 | TGTGCCAGCTCCAGGACAGCAGACACACCCCTCCACTTT | CASSRTADTPLHF
- | - | TRBJ2-4 | TRBV15 | TGTGCCACCAGCAGACTGCAGGCTCATCGCATTCAGTACTTC | CATSRLQAHRIQYF
- | - | TRBJ2-7 | TRBV29-1 | TGCAGCGTCCATACACAGGGTGACTACGAGCAGTACTTC | CSVHTQGDYEQYF
- | - | TRBJ1-2 | TRBV4-2 | TGTGCCAGCAGCCAGAGGACTACCGCGGGGGATGGCTACACCTTC | CASSQRTTAGDGYTF
- | TRBD2 | TRBJ2-1 | TRBV4-2 | TGTGCCAGCAGAGACGCGGGGGGTCCCCGGAATGAGCAGTTCTTC | CASRDAGGPRNEQFF
- | - | TRBJ1-3 | TRBV28 | TGTGCCAGCAGTTTATTTGGGGGCTACTCTGGAAACACCATATATTTT | CASSLFGGYSGNTIYF